The clone carrying this T cell receptor (beta chain) has only a few counts. Germline V gene sequence: CDR1 SGHNT, CDR2 YENEEA. Trimming removed 4 bases at V and 4 bases at J, with 10 bases between. The CDR3 extends over 13 amino acids. The data stem from a study of identical twins. TCRdb processed the 5' RACE reads anew with MiXCR; each CDR3 protein has one entry. The profile shows 470,000 or so distinct CDR3 sequences, less than 25% of them singletons. The same data also contributed to another study, on T cells expressing NK-cell markers. That report notes: In several experiments, an anti-gamma-delta TCR antibody restricted sorting to alpha-beta TCR T cells.

V usage is TRBV11-3 and J usage is TRBJ1-2; TRBD1 might be the D (5 bases). This TCR was sampled from a woman aged 18-29 years in good health. Sample: CD4+ T cells sorted from blood. CDR3 sequence (DNA): TGTGCCAGCAGCTCAAACGGGGGCTATGGCTACACCTTC. Its protein is CASSSNGGYGYTF.